The rows below give T cell receptor beta chains drawn from one sample of a study of neurological immune-mediated disorders. TCRdb used MiXCR to reprocess the 5' RACE reads, holding one entry per CDR3 protein. The sample shows roughly 60,000 distinct CDR3 sequences, about 4.2% of them seen only once. Sequencing was done on a sample of CD4+ T cells from blood. The source is a middle-aged woman with multiple sclerosis. CDR3s include the opening cysteine and the closing phenylalanine or tryptophan. Fields, in order: J gene, V gene, clone size, D gene, CDR3 protein, CDR3 DNA. A D gene is named only where the DNA matches it firmly. Each size is once, few, many or a size class.

j_gene: TRBJ1-1; v_gene: TRBV4-1; abundance: many; d_gene: NA; CDR3aa: CASSQVREGALAFF; CDR3nt: TGCGCCAGCAGCCAAGTGCGAGAAGGGGCGTTAGCTTTCTTT
j_gene: TRBJ2-3; v_gene: TRBV5-1; abundance: many; d_gene: NA; CDR3aa: CASSFRGAGTDTQYF; CDR3nt: TGCGCCAGCAGCTTCAGGGGTGCGGGGACAGATACGCAGTATTTT
j_gene: TRBJ1-3; v_gene: TRBV7-2; abundance: many; d_gene: TRBD1; CDR3aa: CASSLAGTGGNTIYF; CDR3nt: TGTGCCAGCAGCTTAGCCGGGACAGGGGGAAACACCATATATTTT
j_gene: TRBJ2-2; v_gene: TRBV5-1; abundance: many; d_gene: TRBD2; CDR3aa: CASSSGLAGTLGTGELFF; CDR3nt: TGCGCCAGCAGCTCGGGACTAGCGGGGACCCTGGGCACCGGGGAGCTGTTTTTT
j_gene: TRBJ2-5; v_gene: TRBV10-3; abundance: many; d_gene: TRBD2; CDR3aa: CAISSSGGQETQYF; CDR3nt: TGTGCCATCAGCTCTAGCGGGGGTCAAGAGACCCAGTACTTC
j_gene: TRBJ2-2; v_gene: TRBV6-1; abundance: many; d_gene: NA; CDR3aa: CASSEFGELFF; CDR3nt: TGTGCCAGCAGTGAATTTGGGGAGCTGTTTTTT
j_gene: TRBJ2-5; v_gene: TRBV15; abundance: many; d_gene: NA; CDR3aa: CATSRGLLANMETQYF; CDR3nt: TGTGCCACCAGCAGAGGACTGTTGGCCAATATGGAGACCCAGTACTTC
j_gene: TRBJ2-3; v_gene: TRBV15; abundance: many; d_gene: TRBD1; CDR3aa: CATSSAPWARGQGTDTQYF; CDR3nt: TGTGCCACCAGCAGCGCCCCCTGGGCCAGGGGGCAGGGGACAGATACGCAGTATTTT
j_gene: TRBJ1-3; v_gene: TRBV6-1; abundance: few; d_gene: TRBD1; CDR3aa: CASREGQIFSGNTIYF; CDR3nt: TGTGCCAGCAGGGAGGGACAGATATTCTCTGGAAACACCATATATTTT
j_gene: TRBJ2-5; v_gene: TRBV5-1; abundance: many; d_gene: NA; CDR3aa: CASSLGAGKETQYF; CDR3nt: TGCGCCAGCAGCTTGGGGGCAGGGAAAGAGACCCAGTACTTC
j_gene: TRBJ2-3; v_gene: TRBV3-1; abundance: many; d_gene: NA; CDR3aa: CASSQEGDTDTQYF; CDR3nt: TGTGCCAGCAGCCAAGAGGGAGACACAGATACGCAGTATTTT
j_gene: TRBJ1-5; v_gene: TRBV13; abundance: many; d_gene: NA; CDR3aa: CASSLGPRDGNQPQHF; CDR3nt: TGTGCCAGCAGCTTGGGTCCAAGGGACGGCAATCAGCCCCAGCATTTT
j_gene: TRBJ2-3; v_gene: TRBV20-1; abundance: many; d_gene: TRBD1; CDR3aa: CSARAQGASDTQYF; CDR3nt: TGCAGTGCTAGGGCACAGGGGGCATCAGATACGCAGTATTTT
j_gene: TRBJ2-3; v_gene: TRBV9; abundance: many; d_gene: TRBD2; CDR3aa: CASSAAGGRDTQYF; CDR3nt: TGTGCCAGCAGCGCGGCGGGGGGGCGAGATACGCAGTATTTT